Included here is one T cell receptor beta chain sequence, with context. No antigen is known for it. The record originates from a study of OX40 agonist ivuxolimab in advanced cancers. The assay was immunoSEQ multiplex PCR, and TCRdb's table has in-frame clones only and misses some. The repertoire holds around 11,000 clones, with about 85% as singletons. Germline values: CDR1 SGHDT, CDR2 YYEEEE. The CDR3 runs to 15 residues. Trimming took 2 bases from V and 3 from J, leaving 13 bases between them. Study-wide points: Dose levels from 0.1 to 3.0 mg/kg saw CD4+ and CD8+ blood T cells expand clonally by week 6.

This sequence originates from an adult with an advanced solid tumor such as melanoma, head and neck, liver or kidney cancer. The chain couples TRBV5-6 to TRBJ2-3; maybe TRBD1 (5 bases). The sample here was CD4+ or CD8+ T cells sorted from blood, taken in a trial of the OX40 agonist ivuxolimab. CDR3 DNA sequence: TGTGCCAGCAGCTTAGGGTCCAGGGCGACAGATACGCAGTATTTT. It translates to CASSLGSRATDTQYF.